The sequence of this T cell receptor beta chain was determined in a study of spatial heterogeneity in lung cancer (dated by TCRdb to the late 2010s). Background for the entire study: Beta-chain transcripts were consistently detected in greater numbers than alpha-chain transcripts, which likely reflected higher beta-chain transcript abundance. Both alpha and beta chains were TCR-sequenced in samples taken at surgery, namely 220 tumor regions, around 64 matched nontumor lung samples and 55 to 60 PBMC samples. In the raw uncorrected reads, each unique combination of TCR and UMI appeared more than ten times on average. Nonsynonymous mutation counts, determined by whole-exome sequencing of tumor tissue, were related to TCR repertoire features. The study quantitatively compared TCR alpha and beta repertoires across multiple tumor regions, matched nontumor lung and blood in non-small cell lung cancer. In tumor regions, TCR transcript counts showed a strong correlation with a T cell transcriptional module score derived from matched bulk RNA-seq. General study outcomes and caveats: The tumor nonsynonymous mutation count correlated with the number of expanded alpha and beta TCRs within the tumor. TCR-seq was estimated to cover only about 7.6% of tumor T cells for alpha chains and around 13% for beta chains. Counts of ubiquitous and regional expanded TCRs correlated with counts of ubiquitous and regional nonsynonymous mutations, respectively. Confirming at a functional level the hypothesis that regional TCRs recognize regional mutations was considered to require additional single-cell paired TCR alpha and beta sequencing.

The method behind the library was 5' RACE. The sample was run on a NextSeq 500. In the TCR library protocol, a unique molecular identifier was attached to each TCR cDNA molecule so that PCR and sequencing errors could be corrected. Per the original workflow: TCR identification, UMI-based error correction and CDR3 extraction were performed with Decombinator tools. TCRs above a frequency of 2 per 1,000, corresponding to the top 1% of the tumor frequency distribution, were defined as expanded. Expanded tumor TCRs statistically deemed absent (corrected P<0.05) from at least one tumor region were classed as regional, and all other expanded tumor TCRs were classed as ubiquitous. Rényi diversity was computed with the R vegan package after subsampling each repertoire 100 times to 5,000 TCRs. CDR3 similarity networks were built from amino acid triplet string-kernel similarity, with CDR3s being connected when pairwise similarity was above 0.82. TCRdb ran its own pipeline on the public reads, namely fastp trimming at Q25 and MiXCR clone calling, and kept in-frame beta chains. Identical CDR3 proteins give one entry, which carries the most common genes and DNA. Clone size and V and J calls follow TCRdb, not the original study. This sample holds about 14,000 distinct CDR3 sequences; approximately 4.5% were observed only once. The top ten constitute around 19% of the sample.

Interpreted using the paper, the time point label stands for: sample taken at primary tumor resection. The donors were 65 to 90 patients from the lung TRACERx cohort who had early-stage, untreated non-small cell lung cancer. TCR sequencing used whole RNA extracted from tumor and nontumor lung tissue, or from cryopreserved PBMC samples, without cell sorting. Only patients with enough RNA available from two or more tumor regions were chosen for TCR sequencing. Before selection, tumor and adjacent nontumor lung specimens were reviewed by a lung pathologist. Reading the germline V gene gives CDR1 MGHRA and CDR2 YSYEKL. Between the V and J ends, shortened by 5 bases and 0 bases respectively, the junction contains 14 bases. The CDR3 runs 16 residues from the cysteine to the phenylalanine. Only CDR3 DNA remains: 48 bases, in frame from the first base. Turning to this clonotype: It has no known antigen specificity. No much larger clonotype is one base removed from it; base qualities were not supplied.

The sequencing used lung tumor tissue, collected at surgery. The rearrangement joined TRBV4-1 to TRBJ1-5, and TRBD1 may be the D gene, going by 6 matching bases. The receptor was derived from a female donor with early-stage non-small cell lung cancer. The CDR3 reads as follows: CASSWDTMNSNQPQHF. The nucleotides read TGCGCCAGCAGCTGGGACACCATGAATAGCAATCAGCCCCAGCATTTT.